This T cell receptor beta chain was documented in a study of blood T cell repertoires in COVID-19. Across the study: Acute-phase and convalescent COVID-19 samples originated in the United States, Italy and Spain. T cells, B-cell-depleted T cells, or PBMCs supplied cDNA or gDNA.

This clone appeared a single time. In the authors' workflow: Researchers report that nucleated cell counts were estimated from reference gene primer amplification. Here immunoSEQ multiplex PCR was the method, and the copy in TCRdb shows in-frame clones only, minus some. V, J and clone size derive from that table, while D and trimming were established from the DNA sequence. The sample has around 130,000 clones, about 89% seen once. V trimming: 4 bases; J trimming: 8 bases; junction bases outside the gene matches: 3. The CDR3 consists of 13 residues. The chain links TRBV12-3 or TRBV12-4 to TRBJ2-4; TRBD1 aligns across 9 bases. Sequencing was done on a sample of peripheral blood. The sequence was collected from a man in his fifties with active or convalescent COVID-19. Here the CDR3 reads CASSSTGGDIQYF. The CDR3 coding sequence is TGTGCCAGCAGTTCAACAGGGGGCGACATTCAGTACTTC.